This TCR beta chain was recovered during a study of T-cell reconstitution after alpha-beta-depleted transplantation in children. Study results and caveats: After transplant, high TCRbeta diversity at day 60 in some patients arose from surviving recipient T cells and thymic progenitors. Newly produced T cells mostly accounted for T-cell counts and diversity one year post-transplant. Alpha-beta T cells about two months after transplant reportedly derived from several hundred expanded graft clones.

CDR3 length: 15 residues. Per the germline V gene, CDR1 is MNHEY and CDR2 is SMNVEV (reference sequence). V was pared by 6 bases and J by 5 bases, with 20 bases between. Unique molecular identifiers were incorporated into the prepared TCRbeta library. TCRdb independently ran MiXCR on the PCR reads; one entry per CDR3 protein. The table shows roughly 350,000 distinct CDR3 sequences, with 15% to 20% occurring only once. This clonotype appeared a few times. Its antigen is unknown. V gene TRBV27 combines with J gene TRBJ2-7; D perhaps matches TRBD1 (6 bases). The source material was PBMCs, mostly from graft donor cells, sampled 360 days after TCRalphabeta/CD19-depleted stem cell transplant. The origin of this receptor is a male patient aged 2-15 years who had a stem cell transplant for acute lymphoblastic leukemia, so the T cells may come from the graft donor. The DNA of the CDR3 is TGTGCCAGCAGGGCTGGACGGGACACAGACGACGAGCAGTACTTC. This codes for CASRAGRDTDDEQYF.